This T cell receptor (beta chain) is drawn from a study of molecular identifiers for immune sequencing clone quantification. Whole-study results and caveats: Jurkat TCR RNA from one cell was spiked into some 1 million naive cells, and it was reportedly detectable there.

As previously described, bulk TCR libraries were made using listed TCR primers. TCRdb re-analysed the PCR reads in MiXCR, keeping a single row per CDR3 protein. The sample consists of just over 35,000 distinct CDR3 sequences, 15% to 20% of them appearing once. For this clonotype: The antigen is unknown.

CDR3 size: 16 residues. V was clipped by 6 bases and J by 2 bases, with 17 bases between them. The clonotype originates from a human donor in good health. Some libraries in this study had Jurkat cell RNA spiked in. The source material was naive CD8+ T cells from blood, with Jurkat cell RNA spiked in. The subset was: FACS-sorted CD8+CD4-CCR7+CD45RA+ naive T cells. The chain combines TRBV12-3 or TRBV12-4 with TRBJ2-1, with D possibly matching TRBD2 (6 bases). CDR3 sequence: CASSSSGSLPYNEQFF. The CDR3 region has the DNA TGTGCCAGCAGCTCCTCCGGGAGCCTCCCCTACAATGAGCAGTTCTTC.